This entry is about one T cell receptor beta chain. The clone's antigen remains unknown. The data were taken from a study of monozygotic twins with inflammatory bowel disease (dated by TCRdb to between 2018 and 2021). Background on the whole study: A total of roughly 28 monozygotic twin pairs were included in the full study, comprising nine German pairs (four IBD-concordant, five IBD-discordant) and 19 IBD-discordant Danish pairs. Each individual had, on average, about 151 000 unique TCRalpha sequences and 181 000 unique TCRbeta sequences available for analysis. Within discordant pairs, disease-associated traits were sought mainly by comparing IBD patients with their genetically identical healthy co-twins.

Receptor amplification or capture employed 5' RACE. For each TCR library, around 4,000 ng of total RNA was used. For each sample, cDNA synthesis with SMARTScribe reverse transcriptase was split into eight separate reactions. During cDNA synthesis, template switching was used to introduce unique molecular identifiers that contained a 6-nucleotide sample barcode. Two nested PCRs of about 15 and 9 cycles amplified the TCRalpha and TCRbeta cDNA, and bead purification followed each PCR. Before amplification, the cDNA was treated with uracil DNA-glycosylase and purified using the QIAquick PCR purification kit. The second PCR added Illumina TruSeq-compatible adapters along with sample-specific barcodes. Library quality and concentration were assessed using TapeStation and Qubit, and about 4.7 ng of each library was pooled. Sequencing of the pooled libraries was done on an Illumina HiSeq2500 single-index Rapid Run using custom sequencing primers and 2 x 100 bp reads. In the source study's methods: MiGEC version 1.2.6 was used for UMI-based consensus assembly, which corrected PCR and sequencing errors. MiXCR version 2.1.1 handled V(D)J alignment, clonotype assembly and CDR3 extraction. Normalisation of gene usage, clonotype sharing and MAIT/NKT TCR abundance was achieved by analysing the top 1000, 10 000 and 20 000 clonotypes per sample. Diversity was computed as the inverse Simpson index with the vegan R package after downsampling to 27 000 UMIs. Paired Mann-Whitney U tests were applied to discordant twin pairs, and Benjamini-Hochberg correction was used for multiple testing. Each CDR3 protein sequence appears as one entry after TCRdb reprocessed the reads, and no DNA is included. None of the V and J calls come from the authors' own analysis; TCRdb made them. The sample table holds more than 300,000 distinct CDR3 sequences. Just over 2.5% of the sample goes to the ten largest clones.

A roughly 2.7 ml peripheral blood sample was drawn into PAXgene tubes per donor and stored at -80°C. Without any T cell sorting, total RNA was extracted from whole blood using the PAXgene blood miRNA kit on an automated QIAcube. Peripheral blood from monozygotic twin pairs, either concordant or discordant for inflammatory bowel disease, underwent deep TCRalpha and TCRbeta repertoire profiling that used unique molecular barcoding. Smoking habits were recorded for all twin pairs, and each individual was classified as a current, former or never smoker. From cysteine to phenylalanine, the CDR3 is 14 amino acids long. DNA for this receptor is not on file. As encoded in the germline V gene, CDR1 is SGHAT while CDR2 is FQNNGV. Broader findings and caveats from the paper: Differing immunosuppressive treatments among patients may have added background noise and inter-individual variability to the repertoires. Fewer clonotypes were shared with other individuals by IBD patients than by healthy twins, most markedly in patients showing signs of disease activity. Different T cell subtypes could not be distinguished in the analysis. IBD patients had lower TCRbeta repertoire diversity, measured by the inverse Simpson index, than their healthy co-twins. The results gave no support for a single strong signal or clonotype linked to IBD. Repertoire similarity did not differ between concordant and discordant twins, possibly due to limited statistical power.

This sequence originates from a human donor with ulcerative colitis or Crohn's disease, or a healthy co-twin of an affected twin (not recorded which). The rearranged chain carries TRBV11-2 and TRBJ2-2; TCRdb gives TRBD1 as the D gene, but with no DNA this cannot be confirmed. Sequencing used blood. The CDR3 protein sequence reads: CASSLSQGARELFF.